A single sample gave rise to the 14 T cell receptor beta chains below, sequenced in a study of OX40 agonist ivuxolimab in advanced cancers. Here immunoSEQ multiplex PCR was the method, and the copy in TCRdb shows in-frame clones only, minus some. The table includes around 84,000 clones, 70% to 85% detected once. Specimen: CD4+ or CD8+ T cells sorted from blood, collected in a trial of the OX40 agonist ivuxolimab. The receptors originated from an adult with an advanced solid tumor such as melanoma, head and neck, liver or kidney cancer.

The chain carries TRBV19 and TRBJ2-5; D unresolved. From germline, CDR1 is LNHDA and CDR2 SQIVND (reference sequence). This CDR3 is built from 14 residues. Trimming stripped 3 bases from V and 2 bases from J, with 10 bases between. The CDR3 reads CASSMRPGQETQYF. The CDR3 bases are TGTGCCAGTAGTATGAGACCCGGGCAAGAGACCCAGTACTTC.

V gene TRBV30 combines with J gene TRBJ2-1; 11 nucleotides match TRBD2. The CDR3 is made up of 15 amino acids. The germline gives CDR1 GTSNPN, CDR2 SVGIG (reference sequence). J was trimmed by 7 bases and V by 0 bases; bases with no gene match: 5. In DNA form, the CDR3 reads TGTGCCTGGAGTGTGATAGCGGGAGGGCCGAATGAGCAGTTCTTC. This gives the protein CAWSVIAGGPNEQFF.

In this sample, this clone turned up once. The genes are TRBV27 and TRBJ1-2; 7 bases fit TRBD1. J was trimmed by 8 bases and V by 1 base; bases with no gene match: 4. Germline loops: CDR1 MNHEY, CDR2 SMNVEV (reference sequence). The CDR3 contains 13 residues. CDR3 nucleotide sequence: TGTGCCAGCAGTTTATGGCAGGGGGTAGGCTACACCTTC. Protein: CASSLWQGVGYTF.

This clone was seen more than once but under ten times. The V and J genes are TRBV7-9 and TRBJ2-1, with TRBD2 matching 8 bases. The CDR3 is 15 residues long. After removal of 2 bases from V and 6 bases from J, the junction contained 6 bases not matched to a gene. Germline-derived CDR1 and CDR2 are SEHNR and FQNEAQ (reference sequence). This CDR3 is CASSLSLAGPNEQFF. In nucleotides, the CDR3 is TGTGCCAGCAGCTTAAGTCTAGCGGGTCCCAATGAGCAGTTCTTC.

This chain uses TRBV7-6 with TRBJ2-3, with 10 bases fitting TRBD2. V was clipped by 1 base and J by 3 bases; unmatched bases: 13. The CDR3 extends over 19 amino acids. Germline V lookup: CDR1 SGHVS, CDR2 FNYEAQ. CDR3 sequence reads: CASSLEVPSGSLRTDTQYF. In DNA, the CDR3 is TGTGCCAGCAGCTTAGAGGTACCTAGCGGGAGTTTAAGGACAGATACGCAGTATTTT.

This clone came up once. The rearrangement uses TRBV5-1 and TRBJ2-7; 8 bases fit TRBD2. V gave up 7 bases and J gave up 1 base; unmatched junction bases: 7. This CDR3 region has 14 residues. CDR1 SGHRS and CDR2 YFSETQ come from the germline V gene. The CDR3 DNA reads TGCGCCAGCTACTCCGTAGCGGGATCCTACGAGCAGTACTTC. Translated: CASYSVAGSYEQYF.

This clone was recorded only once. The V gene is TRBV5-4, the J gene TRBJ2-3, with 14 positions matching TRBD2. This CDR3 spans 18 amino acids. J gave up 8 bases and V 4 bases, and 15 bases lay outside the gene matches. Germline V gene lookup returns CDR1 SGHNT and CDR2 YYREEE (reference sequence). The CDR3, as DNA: TGTGCCAGCAGCCCCGGGACTAGCGGGGGCCGGGTGGTTGCTACGCAGTATTTT. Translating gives CASSPGTSGGRVVATQYF.

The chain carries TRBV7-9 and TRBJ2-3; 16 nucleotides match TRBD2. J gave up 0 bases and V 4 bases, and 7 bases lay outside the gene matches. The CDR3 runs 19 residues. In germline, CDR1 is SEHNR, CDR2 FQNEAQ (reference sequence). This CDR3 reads CASSSPGLAGGYSTDTQYF. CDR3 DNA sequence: TGTGCCAGCAGCTCTCCGGGACTAGCGGGAGGGTATAGCACAGATACGCAGTATTTT. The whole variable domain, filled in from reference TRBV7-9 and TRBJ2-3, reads DTGVSQNPRHKITKRGQNVTFRCDPISEHNRLYWYRQTLGQGPEFLTYFQNEAQLEKSRLLSDRFSAERPKGSFSTLEIQRTEQGDSAMYLCASSSPGLAGGYSTDTQYFGPGTRLTVL.

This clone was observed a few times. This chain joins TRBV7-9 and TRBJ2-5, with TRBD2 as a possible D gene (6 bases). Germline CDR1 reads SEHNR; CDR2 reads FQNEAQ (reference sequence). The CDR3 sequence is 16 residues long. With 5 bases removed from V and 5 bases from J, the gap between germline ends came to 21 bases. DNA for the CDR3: TGTGCCAGCAGCCGCCCTGTTTTAGCGGACCTGGAGACCCAGTACTTC. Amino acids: CASSRPVLADLETQYF.

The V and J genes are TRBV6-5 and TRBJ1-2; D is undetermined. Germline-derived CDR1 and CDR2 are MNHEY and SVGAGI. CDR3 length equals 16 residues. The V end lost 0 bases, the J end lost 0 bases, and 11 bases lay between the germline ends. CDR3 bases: TGTGCCAGCAGTTACTCGGCAGGCGCCCCTAACTATGGCTACACCTTC. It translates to CASSYSAGAPNYGYTF.

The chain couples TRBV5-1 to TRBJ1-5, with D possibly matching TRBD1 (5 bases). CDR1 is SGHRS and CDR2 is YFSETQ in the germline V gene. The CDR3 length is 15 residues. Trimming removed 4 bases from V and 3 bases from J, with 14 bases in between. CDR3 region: CASSPEGEANQPQHF. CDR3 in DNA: TGCGCCAGCAGCCCCGAAGGGGAAGCCAATCAGCCCCAGCATTTT. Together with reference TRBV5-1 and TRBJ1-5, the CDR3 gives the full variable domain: KAGVTQTPRYLIKTRGQQVTLSCSPISGHRSVSWYQQTPGQGLQFLFEYFSETQRNKGNFPGRFSGRQFSNSRSEMNVSTLELGDSALYLCASSPEGEANQPQHFGDGTRLSIL.

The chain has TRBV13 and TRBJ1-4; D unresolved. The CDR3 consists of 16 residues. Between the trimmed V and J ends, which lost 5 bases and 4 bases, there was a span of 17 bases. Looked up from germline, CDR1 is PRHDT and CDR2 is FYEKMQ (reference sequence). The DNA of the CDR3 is TGTGCCAGCAGCCCCCCTTATCGTGGCATTAATGAAAAACTGTTTTTT. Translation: CASSPPYRGINEKLFF.

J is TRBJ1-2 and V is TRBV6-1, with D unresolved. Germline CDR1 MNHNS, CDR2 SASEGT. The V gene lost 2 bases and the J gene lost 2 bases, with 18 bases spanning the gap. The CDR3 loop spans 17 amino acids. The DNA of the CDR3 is TGTGCCAGCAGTGAATATATAGCCGCATTAGAAAACTATGGCTACACCTTC. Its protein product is CASSEYIAALENYGYTF.

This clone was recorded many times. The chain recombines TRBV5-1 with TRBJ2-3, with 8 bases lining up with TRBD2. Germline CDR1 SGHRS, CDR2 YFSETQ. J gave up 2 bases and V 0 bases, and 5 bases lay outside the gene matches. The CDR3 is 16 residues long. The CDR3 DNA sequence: TGCGCCAGCAGCTTGGAGGCGGGGGGAACCACAGATACGCAGTATTTT. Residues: CASSLEAGGTTDTQYF.